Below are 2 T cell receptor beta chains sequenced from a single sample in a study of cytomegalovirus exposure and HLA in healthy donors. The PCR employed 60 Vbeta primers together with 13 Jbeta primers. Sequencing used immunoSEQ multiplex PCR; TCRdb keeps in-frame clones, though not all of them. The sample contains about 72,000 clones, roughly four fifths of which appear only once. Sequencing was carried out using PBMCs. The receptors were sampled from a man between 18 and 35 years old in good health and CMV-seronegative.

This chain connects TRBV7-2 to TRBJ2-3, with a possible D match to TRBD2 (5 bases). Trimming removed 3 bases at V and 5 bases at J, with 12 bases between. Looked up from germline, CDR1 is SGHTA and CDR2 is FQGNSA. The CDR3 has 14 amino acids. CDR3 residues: CASSFGSGEDTQYF. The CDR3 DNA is TGTGCCAGCAGCTTCGGGTCCGGGGAAGATACGCAGTATTTT. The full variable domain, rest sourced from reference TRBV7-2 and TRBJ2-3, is GAGVSQSPSNKVTEKGKDVELRCDPISGHTALYWYRQSLGQGLEFLIYFQGNSAPDKSGLPSDRFSAERTGGSVSTLTIQRTQQEDSAVYLCASSFGSGEDTQYFGPGTRLTVL.

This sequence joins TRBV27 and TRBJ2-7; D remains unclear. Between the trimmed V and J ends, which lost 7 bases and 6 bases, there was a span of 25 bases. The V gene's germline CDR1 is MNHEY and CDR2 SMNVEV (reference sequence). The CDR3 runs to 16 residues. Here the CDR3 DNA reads TGTGCCAGCAACGAGTTTCCGACTCTTGGTATAGTCGAGCAGTACTTC. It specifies CASNEFPTLGIVEQYF.